The 21 T cell receptor beta chains listed next were all sequenced from one sample in a study of cytomegalovirus exposure and HLA in healthy donors. It was with 60 Vbeta and 13 Jbeta primers that the PCR ran. Profiling relied on immunoSEQ multiplex PCR, and the TCRdb table lists in-frame clones only, not all of them. The sample has over 100,000 clones, 70% to 80% seen once. Sequencing input: PBMCs. These receptors were taken from a female donor in good health and CMV-seronegative.

The gene calls are TRBV18 and TRBJ1-2, with TRBD1 matching 7 bases. The trim removed 2 bases at V and 8 bases at J, leaving 14 bases unmatched. The CDR3 length is 16 residues. From germline, CDR1 is KGHSH and CDR2 LQKENI. This chain's CDR3 is CASSPGEGARSKGYTF. DNA of the CDR3: TGTGCCAGCTCACCAGGAGAGGGGGCGCGGAGTAAAGGCTACACCTTC.

The rearrangement links TRBV7-2 to TRBJ2-1; maybe TRBD2 (6 bases). The CDR3 has 13 residues. V was shortened by 1 base and J by 10 bases, with 11 bases between the two germline ends. Germline V gene sequence: CDR1 SGHTA, CDR2 FQGNSA. The CDR3 DNA sequence: TGTGCCAGCAGCTTAGAGCCTCTAGCGGAGCAGTTCTTC. Its translation: CASSLEPLAEQFF.

The chain is built from TRBV4-3 and TRBJ1-2; tentative D call: TRBD1 (5 bases). Germline V gene sequence: CDR1 LGHNA, CDR2 YSLEER. V dropped 0 bases and J dropped 2 bases, with 22 bases sitting between them. The CDR3 runs 19 residues. CDR3 sequence reads: CASSQDTARQSGLNYGYTF. The CDR3 nucleotides are TGCGCCAGCAGCCAAGATACGGCGAGACAGAGCGGACTAAACTATGGCTACACCTTC.

J is TRBJ1-1 and V is TRBV10-3; D uncertain. The CDR3 covers 12 residues. Per germline, CDR1 ENHRY and CDR2 SYGVKD. Trimming removed 4 bases from V and 4 bases from J, with 7 bases in between. CDR3 in DNA: TGTGCCATCAGTGGTACCAGCACTGAAGCTTTCTTT. The encoded protein is CAISGTSTEAFF.

This chain uses TRBV28 with TRBJ1-1; TRBD1 agrees at 7 bases. The V and J ends lost 5 bases and 8 bases, in that order; junction bases with no gene match: 5. The germline V gene encodes CDR1 MDHEN and CDR2 SYDVKM. CDR3 length: 12 residues. The CDR3 loop is CASSTRTGEAFF. The CDR3 nucleotides read TGTGCCAGCAGTACACGGACAGGAGAAGCTTTCTTT.

The rearrangement links TRBV27 to TRBJ2-1; 9 positions match TRBD2. The CDR3 is made up of 16 amino acids. Trimming removed 5 bases from V and 6 bases from J; junction bases left unmatched: 11. Germline assignment: CDR1 MNHEY and CDR2 SMNVEV (reference sequence). CDR3 amino acids: CASSPLGSGSSNEQFF. In DNA, the CDR3 is TGTGCCAGCAGTCCATTGGGTAGCGGGAGTAGCAATGAGCAGTTCTTC.

The rearrangement uses TRBV4-2 and TRBJ1-2; 7 bases map to TRBD1. The junction had 3 bases not matched to a gene; V was cut back by 0 bases and J by 8 bases. The CDR3 totals 13 residues. CDR1 LGHNA and CDR2 YNFKEQ come from the germline V gene. Here the CDR3 reads CASSQENRGGYTF. The CDR3 nucleotides are TGTGCCAGCAGCCAAGAAAACAGGGGCGGCTACACCTTC.

A remark on this clone: The junction departs from the called germline gene at one end, perhaps through a read error. J is TRBJ2-5 and V is TRBV7-7; D may be TRBD1 (5 bases). Looked up from germline, CDR1 is SSHAT and CDR2 is FNYEAQ (reference sequence). CDR3 length: 15 residues. CDR3: CASSRARAGQETQYF. CDR3 nucleotide sequence: TGTGCTAGCAGCAGGGCAAGGGCAGGGCAAGAGACCCAGTACTTC. Full variable domain (missing parts from reference TRBV7-7 and TRBJ2-5): GAGVSQSPRYKVTKRGQDVTLRCDPISSHATLYWYQQALGQGPEFLTYFNYEAQPDKSGLPSDRFSAERPEGSISTLTIQRTEQRDSAMYRCASSRARAGQETQYFGPGTRLLVL.

V usage is TRBV2 and J usage is TRBJ2-1, with TRBD2 matching 8 bases. CDR3 length: 12 residues. Trimming took 9 bases from V and 6 from J; bases not matched to a gene: 4. Germline CDR1 is SNHLY and CDR2 is FYNNEI. The CDR3 nucleotides are TGTGCCAGTAGCGGGATCGGCAATGAGCAGTTCTTC. It is translated as CASSGIGNEQFF.

This chain joins TRBV5-4 and TRBJ2-5; 8 nucleotides match TRBD2. CDR1 SGHNT and CDR2 YYREEE come from the germline V gene (reference sequence). The CDR3 loop spans 15 amino acids. Trimming took 0 bases from V and 8 from J; bases not matched to a gene: 9. As DNA, the CDR3 is TGTGCCAGCAGCTTGGCCCTAGCGGGTTCGGGAACCCAGTACTTC. Translating gives CASSLALAGSGTQYF.

The chain combines TRBV28 with TRBJ2-2, with D perhaps matching TRBD2 (6 bases). In germline, CDR1 is MDHEN, CDR2 SYDVKM. V was clipped by 4 bases and J by 7 bases, with 13 bases between them. This CDR3 is 14 amino acids long. DNA for the CDR3: TGTGCCAGCAGTTCCCCGACTAGGAGCGGGGAGCTGTTTTTT. Translated: CASSSPTRSGELFF.

V usage is TRBV7-8 and J usage is TRBJ2-1; D might be TRBD1 (5 bases). V lost 1 base to trimming and J lost 2 bases, with 12 bases between them. Looked up from germline, CDR1 is SGHVS and CDR2 is FQNEAQ. This CDR3 comprises 16 residues. The CDR3 coding sequence is TGTGCCAGCAGCTTAGGAAGGCAGGGCCCCTACAATGAGCAGTTCTTC. Translating gives CASSLGRQGPYNEQFF. Full variable domain (rest looked up from reference TRBV7-8 and TRBJ2-1): GAGVSQSPRYKVAKRGQDVALRCDPISGHVSLFWYQQALGQGPEFLTYFQNEAQLDKSGLPSDRFFAERPEGSVSTLKIQRTQQEDSAVYLCASSLGRQGPYNEQFFGPGTRLTVL.

The chain links TRBV9 to TRBJ2-3; D perhaps matches TRBD2 (6 bases). The V gene's germline CDR1 is SGDLS and CDR2 YYNGEE. This CDR3 is 18 amino acids long. V lost 0 bases and J 3 bases, leaving 20 bases between the germline ends. The CDR3 region is CASSVGSGSLGGTDTQYF. The CDR3 region has the DNA TGTGCCAGCAGCGTAGGATCAGGGAGTCTGGGGGGTACAGATACGCAGTATTTT.

The rearrangement links TRBV28 to TRBJ1-6; D possibly corresponds to TRBD1 (5 bases). V shed 6 bases and J shed 7 bases, with 19 bases lying between them. The germline V gene encodes CDR1 MDHEN and CDR2 SYDVKM. The CDR3 extends over 16 amino acids. Written as DNA, the CDR3 is TGTGCCAGCAGCCTAACCTCGGGACTGTCGAATTCACCCCTCCACTTT. Protein product: CASSLTSGLSNSPLHF.

The CDR3, as DNA: TGCGCCAGCAGCTTGGGACAGGGGGCCTATAATGAAAAACTGTTTTTT. Translation: CASSLGQGAYNEKLFF. The gene calls are TRBV4-1 and TRBJ1-4; 12 bases are a match to TRBD1. The CDR3 length is 16 residues. The V segment lost 5 bases and the J segment 4 bases; nucleotides outside the gene matches: 5. Germline V gene sequence: CDR1 MGHRA, CDR2 YSYEKL.

The chain carries TRBV6-1 and TRBJ2-1, with 10 bases fitting TRBD2. Germline CDR1 MNHNS, CDR2 SASEGT. This CDR3 is built from 15 residues. V shed 6 bases and J 8 bases; nucleotides not matched to a gene: 10. CDR3: CASSLTSGTSYEQFF. CDR3 DNA: TGTGCCAGCAGCCTAACTAGCGGGACCTCCTATGAGCAGTTCTTC.

The J gene is TRBJ2-3, the V gene TRBV10-1; a weak D match, TRBD2 (6 bases). The V and J ends lost 0 bases and 5 bases respectively, with 12 bases between them. CDR3 length: 15 amino acids. CDR1 and CDR2 from the germline V gene are WNHNN and SYGVQD (reference sequence). The CDR3 sequence is CASSESSSVEDTQYF. The CDR3 DNA sequence: TGCGCCAGCAGTGAGTCTTCTAGCGTCGAAGATACGCAGTATTTT.

The chain uses TRBV30 and TRBJ2-1, with D possibly being TRBD2 (5 bases). CDR1 is GTSNPN and CDR2 is SVGIG in the germline V gene (reference sequence). Trimming took 1 base from V and 1 from J, leaving 5 bases between them. The CDR3 is 13 amino acids. The CDR3, as DNA: TGTGCCTGGAGTGGGACTTCCTACAATGAGCAGTTCTTC. Translation gives CAWSGTSYNEQFF.

Notes on this clone: Relative to the germline gene, one junction end is altered; a read error may explain this. The chain joins TRBV28 to TRBJ2-7; 8 bases fit TRBD1. This CDR3 has 13 residues. Germline CDR1 and CDR2: MDHEN and SYDVKM. The DNA of the CDR3 is TGTGCCAGCAGCGTTATGAGGGACAGGACCATAGACTTC. Amino acid sequence: CASSVMRDRTIDF.

This clone has more than one count but fewer than ten. The genes are TRBV29-1 and TRBJ1-1; D perhaps matches TRBD1 (5 bases). The V gene's germline CDR1 is SQVTM and CDR2 ANQGSEA. The CDR3 runs to 13 residues. V was trimmed by 0 bases and J by 9 bases, leaving 14 bases between them. CDR3 in amino acids: CSVEEQVSYKAFF. CDR3 in DNA: TGCAGCGTTGAAGAACAGGTTTCGTACAAAGCTTTCTTT. The variable domain in full, with the rest retrieved from reference TRBV29-1 and TRBJ1-1, is SAVISQKPSRDICQRGTSLTIQCQVDSQVTMMFWYRQQPGQSLTLIATANQGSEATYESGFVIDKFPISRPNLTFSTLTVSNMSPEDSSIYLCSVEEQVSYKAFFGQGTRLTVV.

The rearrangement uses TRBV18 and TRBJ2-7, with a possible D match to TRBD1 (6 bases). Germline CDR1 is KGHSH and CDR2 is LQKENI. Trimming cost V 3 bases and J 5 bases, with 11 bases left between them. This CDR3 comprises 13 residues. The CDR3: CASSPIQGNEQYF. DNA for the CDR3: TGTGCCAGCTCACCCATACAGGGCAACGAGCAGTACTTC. The whole variable domain, remainder taken from reference TRBV18 and TRBJ2-7, is NAGVMQNPRHLVRRRGQEARLRCSPMKGHSHVYWYRQLPEEGLKFMVYLQKENIIDESGMPKERFSAEFPKEGPSILRIQQVVRGDSAAYFCASSPIQGNEQYFGPGTRLTVT.